Listed here are 5 T cell receptor beta chains from one sample, sequenced in a study of cytomegalovirus exposure and HLA in healthy donors. It was with 60 Vbeta and 13 Jbeta primers that the PCR ran. Profiling relied on immunoSEQ multiplex PCR, and the TCRdb table lists in-frame clones only, not all of them. The repertoire includes about 190,000 clones, roughly 79% of them detected once, and about 1.5% sits in the top ten. Sequencing was done on a sample of PBMCs. Every receptor here comes from a woman under 30 in good health and CMV-seronegative.

The chain joins TRBV5-4 to TRBJ1-1; 7 nucleotides line up with TRBD1. The CDR3 loop spans 15 amino acids. V dropped 4 bases and J dropped 2; count of bases not matched to a gene: 8. Germline CDR1 is SGHNT and CDR2 is YYREEE (reference sequence). This CDR3 is CASSIPGQKNTEAFF. The CDR3 nucleotides read TGTGCCAGCAGCATCCCGGGACAGAAAAACACTGAAGCTTTCTTT.

The J gene is TRBJ2-7, the V gene TRBV6-5, with D possibly matching TRBD1 (6 bases). V was pared by 9 bases and J by 6 bases, with 21 bases between. The CDR3 consists of 14 residues. The germline gives CDR1 MNHEY, CDR2 SVGAGI. The CDR3 nucleotides read TGTGCCAGGCAGTTCAGGGGAGACTTAAGCGAGCAGTACTTC. This encodes CARQFRGDLSEQYF.

This chain connects TRBV5-1 to TRBJ2-2, with TRBD2 matching 11 bases. The CDR3 runs to 16 residues. With 5 bases clipped from V and 6 bases from J, the junction kept 9 bases outside the gene matches. Germline assignment: CDR1 SGHRS and CDR2 YFSETQ. CDR3 sequence (DNA): TGCGCCAGCAGACCAGAGCTAGCGGGGGGAGCCGGGGAGCTGTTTTTT. Encoded protein: CASRPELAGGAGELFF.

V is TRBV23-1 and J is TRBJ2-7, with D perhaps TRBD1 (5 bases). TRBV23-1 is placed among ORFs of uncertain function. The CDR3 runs to 14 residues. The V end was cut by 4 bases, the J end by 2 bases, with 12 bases between. CDR3 amino acids: CASSRDSGTYEQYF. CDR3 DNA: TGCGCCAGCAGTCGTGACAGTGGCACCTACGAGCAGTACTTC.

V gene TRBV6-1 combines with J gene TRBJ1-2; D not certain. V was pared by 1 base and J by 2 bases, with 14 bases between. CDR3 length: 16 residues. CDR1 is MNHNS, CDR2 SASEGT, per germline. The CDR3 spells CASSEGGRRTNYGYTF. The DNA of the CDR3 is TGTGCCAGCAGTGAAGGCGGACGGAGGACGAACTATGGCTACACCTTC.